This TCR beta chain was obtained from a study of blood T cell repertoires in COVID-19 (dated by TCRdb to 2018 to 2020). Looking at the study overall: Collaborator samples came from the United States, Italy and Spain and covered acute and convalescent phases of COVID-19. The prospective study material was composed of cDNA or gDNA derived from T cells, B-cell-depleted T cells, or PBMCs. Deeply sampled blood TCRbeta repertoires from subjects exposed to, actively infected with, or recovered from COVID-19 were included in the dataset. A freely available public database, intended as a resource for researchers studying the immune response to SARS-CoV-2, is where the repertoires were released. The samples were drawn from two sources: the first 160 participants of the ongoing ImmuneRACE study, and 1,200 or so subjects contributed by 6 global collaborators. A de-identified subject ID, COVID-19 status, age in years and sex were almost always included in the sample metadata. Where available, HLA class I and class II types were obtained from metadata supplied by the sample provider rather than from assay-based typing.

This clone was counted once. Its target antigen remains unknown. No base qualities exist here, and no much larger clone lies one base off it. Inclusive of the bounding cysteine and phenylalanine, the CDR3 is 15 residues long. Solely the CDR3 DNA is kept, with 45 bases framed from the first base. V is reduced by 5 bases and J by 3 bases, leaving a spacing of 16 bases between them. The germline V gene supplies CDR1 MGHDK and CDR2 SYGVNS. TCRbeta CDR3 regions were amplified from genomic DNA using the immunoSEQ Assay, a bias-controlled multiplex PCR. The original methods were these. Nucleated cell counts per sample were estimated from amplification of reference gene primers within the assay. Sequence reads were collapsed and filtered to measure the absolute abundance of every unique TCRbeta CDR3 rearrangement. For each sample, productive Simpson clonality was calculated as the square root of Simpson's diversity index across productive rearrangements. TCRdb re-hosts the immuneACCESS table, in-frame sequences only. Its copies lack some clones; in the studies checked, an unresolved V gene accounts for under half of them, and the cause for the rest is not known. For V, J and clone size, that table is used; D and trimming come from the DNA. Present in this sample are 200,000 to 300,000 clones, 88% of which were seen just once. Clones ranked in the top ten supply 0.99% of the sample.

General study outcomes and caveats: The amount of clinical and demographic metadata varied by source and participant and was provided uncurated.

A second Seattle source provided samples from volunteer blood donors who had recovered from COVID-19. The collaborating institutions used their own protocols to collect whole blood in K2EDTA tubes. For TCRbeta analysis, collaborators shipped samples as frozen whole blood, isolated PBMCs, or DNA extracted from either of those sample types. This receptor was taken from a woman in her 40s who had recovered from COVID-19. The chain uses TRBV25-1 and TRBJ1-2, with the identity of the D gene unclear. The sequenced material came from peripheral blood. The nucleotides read TGTGCCAGCAGTCCGGACGAGGGTTCCTACTATGGCTACACCTTC. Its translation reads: CASSPDEGSYYGYTF.